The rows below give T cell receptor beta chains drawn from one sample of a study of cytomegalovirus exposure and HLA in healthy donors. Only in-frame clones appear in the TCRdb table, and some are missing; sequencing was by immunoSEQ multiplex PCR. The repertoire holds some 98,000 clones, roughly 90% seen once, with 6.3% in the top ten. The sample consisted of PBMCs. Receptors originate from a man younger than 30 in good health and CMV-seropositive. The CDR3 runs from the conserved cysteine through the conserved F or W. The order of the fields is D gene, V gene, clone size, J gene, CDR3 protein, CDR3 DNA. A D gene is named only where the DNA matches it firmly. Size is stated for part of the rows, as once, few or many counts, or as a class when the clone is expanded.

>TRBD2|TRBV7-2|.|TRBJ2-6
CASSLDSGTGANVLTF
TGTGCCAGCAGCTTAGATAGCGGGACTGGGGCCAACGTCCTGACTTTC
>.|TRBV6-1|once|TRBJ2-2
CASSEAYRQGGASGELFF
TGTGCCAGCAGTGAAGCATACAGGCAGGGGGGCGCAAGCGGGGAGCTGTTTTTT
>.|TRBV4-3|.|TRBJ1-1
CASSQDGRNTEAFF
TGCGCCAGCAGCCAAGATGGGCGGAACACTGAAGCTTTCTTT
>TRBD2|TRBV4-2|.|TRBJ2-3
CASSQDPRGGWADTQYF
TGTGCCAGCAGCCAAGATCCGCGGGGAGGGTGGGCAGATACGCAGTATTTT
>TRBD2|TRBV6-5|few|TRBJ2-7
CASSSTGTKEQYF
TGTGCCAGCAGTTCAACCGGGACTAAGGAGCAGTACTTC
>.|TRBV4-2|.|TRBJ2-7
CASSQEVGGLTAYEQYF
TGTGCCAGCAGCCAAGAAGTGGGGGGGCTTACGGCCTACGAGCAGTACTTC
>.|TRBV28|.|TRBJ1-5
CASSFSGQSNQPQHF
TGTGCCAGCAGTTTTTCTGGGCAGAGCAATCAGCCCCAGCATTTT
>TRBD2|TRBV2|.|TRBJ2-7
CASSEEAGEVNSYEQYF
TGTGCCAGCAGTGAAGAAGCGGGAGAGGTTAACTCCTACGAGCAGTACTTC
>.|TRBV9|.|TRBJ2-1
CASSVVRGSSYNEQFF
TGTGCCAGCAGCGTAGTCCGGGGGAGCTCCTACAATGAGCAGTTCTTC
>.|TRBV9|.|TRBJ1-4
CASSVGGEGEKLFF
TGTGCCAGCAGCGTAGGAGGGGAGGGCGAAAAACTGTTTTTT
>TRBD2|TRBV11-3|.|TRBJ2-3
CASSPQGGGRADTQYF
TGTGCCAGCAGCCCTCAAGGCGGCGGGAGAGCAGATACGCAGTATTTT
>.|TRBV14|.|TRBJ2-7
CASSHASQGTSYEQYF
TGTGCCAGCAGCCACGCAAGTCAGGGAACTTCCTACGAGCAGTACTTC
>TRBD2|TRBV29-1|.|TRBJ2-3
CSVCELAGADDTQYF
TGCAGCGTATGCGAACTAGCGGGAGCGGATGATACGCAGTATTTT
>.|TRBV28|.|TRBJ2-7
CASSPTTGSYEQYF
TGTGCCAGCAGCCCCACGACGGGCTCCTACGAGCAGTACTTC
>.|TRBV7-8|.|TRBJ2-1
CASSSTGTPFRRLGQFF
TGTGCCAGCAGCTCAACCGGGACTCCATTCCGCCGATTAGGGCAGTTCTTC
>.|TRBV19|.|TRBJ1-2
CASSGEAANYGYTF
TGTGCCAGCAGTGGAGAAGCCGCTAACTATGGCTACACCTTC
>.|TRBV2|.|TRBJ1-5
CASSVRGGGNQPQHF
TGTGCCAGCAGTGTTCGGGGTGGTGGCAATCAGCCCCAGCATTTT
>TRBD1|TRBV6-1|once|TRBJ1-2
CASNPGTGNNYGYTF
TGTGCCAGCAACCCCGGGACAGGGAATAACTATGGCTACACCTTC
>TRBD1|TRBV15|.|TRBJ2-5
CATSSPDRAETQYF
TGTGCCACCAGCTCGCCGGACAGGGCAGAGACCCAGTACTTC
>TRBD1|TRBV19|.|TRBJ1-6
CASSYDRVGNSPLHF
TGTGCCAGTAGCTACGACAGGGTCGGCAATTCACCCCTCCACTTT
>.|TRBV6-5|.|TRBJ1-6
CASSYSWTQYNSPLHF
TGTGCCAGCAGTTACTCTTGGACTCAATATAATTCACCCCTCCACTTT
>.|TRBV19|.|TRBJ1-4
CASSMSGHGEKLFF
TGTGCCAGTAGTATGTCAGGGCATGGCGAAAAACTGTTTTTT
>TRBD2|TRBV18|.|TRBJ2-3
CASSTSGTDTQYF
TGTGCCAGCTCTACTAGCGGGACGGATACGCAGTATTTT
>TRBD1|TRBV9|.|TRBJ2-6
CASSETGAGANVLTF
TGTGCCAGCAGCGAAACAGGGGCTGGGGCCAACGTCCTGACTTTC
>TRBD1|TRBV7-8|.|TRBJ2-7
CASSPIMTGGISYEQYF
TGTGCCAGCAGCCCGATTATGACAGGGGGGATCTCCTACGAGCAGTACTTC
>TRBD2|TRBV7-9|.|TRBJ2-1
CASSSGLVLAVYNEQFF
TGTGCCAGCAGCTCTGGGTTAGTGCTAGCGGTTTACAATGAGCAGTTCTTC
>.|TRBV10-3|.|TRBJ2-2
CAISESGTGELFF
TGTGCCATCAGTGAGTCCGGGACCGGGGAGCTGTTTTTT
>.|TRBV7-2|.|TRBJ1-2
CASSIGQTQNYGYTF
TGTGCCAGCAGCATCGGACAGACCCAGAACTATGGCTACACCTTC
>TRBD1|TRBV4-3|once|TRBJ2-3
CASSQEPGTGSDTQYF
TGCGCCAGCAGCCAAGAACCCGGGACAGGGTCAGATACGCAGTATTTT
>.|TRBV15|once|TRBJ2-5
CATSPAGWQETQYF
TGTGCCACCAGCCCGGCGGGGTGGCAAGAGACCCAGTACTTC
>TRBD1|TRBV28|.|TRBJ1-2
CASSAPDRGRAYGYTF
TGTGCCAGCAGTGCCCCAGACAGGGGCCGGGCCTATGGCTACACCTTC
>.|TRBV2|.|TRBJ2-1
CASSLSGMNEQFF
TGTGCCAGCAGTTTGTCAGGGATGAATGAGCAGTTCTTC
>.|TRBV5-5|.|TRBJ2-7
CASTLSASGQTYEQYF
TGTGCCAGCACCTTATCGGCGAGCGGGCAGACCTACGAGCAGTACTTC
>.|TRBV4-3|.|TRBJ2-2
CASSPWTPPNTGELFF
TGCGCCAGCAGCCCCTGGACACCTCCGAACACCGGGGAGCTGTTTTTT
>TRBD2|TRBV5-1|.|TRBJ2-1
CASSLAGGGYNEQFF
TGCGCCAGCAGCCTCGCGGGGGGGGGCTACAATGAGCAGTTCTTC
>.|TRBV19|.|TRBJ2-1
CASSMRESNRGPGNEQFF
TGTGCCAGTAGTATGCGGGAATCCAACAGGGGCCCGGGGAATGAGCAGTTCTTC
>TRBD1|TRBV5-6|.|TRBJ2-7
CASSLRGGLSYEQYF
TGTGCCAGCAGCTTGCGAGGGGGCCTCTCCTACGAGCAGTACTTC
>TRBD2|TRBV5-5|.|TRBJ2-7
CASSRLRSSGMTYEQYF
TGTGCCAGCAGCCGATTGCGGTCTAGCGGGATGACGTACGAGCAGTACTTC
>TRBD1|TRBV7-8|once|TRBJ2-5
CASSERKWGQQETQYF
TGTGCCAGCAGCGAAAGAAAATGGGGACAGCAAGAGACCCAGTACTTC
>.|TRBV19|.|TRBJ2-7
CASSPRSATYEQYF
TGTGCCAGTAGTCCCCGCTCTGCGACCTACGAGCAGTACTTC
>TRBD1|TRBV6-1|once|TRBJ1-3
CASSIQGAGNTIYF
TGTGCCAGCAGTATACAGGGGGCTGGAAACACCATATATTTT
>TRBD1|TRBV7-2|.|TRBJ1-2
CASSSNRGAGGYTF
TGTGCCAGCAGCTCTAACAGGGGTGCGGGCGGCTACACCTTC
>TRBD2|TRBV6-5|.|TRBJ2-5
CASSREGETQYF
TGTGCCAGCAGCCGGGAGGGAGAGACCCAGTACTTC
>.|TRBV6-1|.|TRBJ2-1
CASSASGYYNEQFF
TGTGCCAGCAGTGCAAGCGGCTATTACAATGAGCAGTTCTTC
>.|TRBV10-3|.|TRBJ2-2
CAISVGSGGELFF
TGTGCCATCAGTGTGGGTTCGGGCGGGGAGCTGTTTTTT
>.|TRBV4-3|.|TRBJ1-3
CASSQDRRNTIYF
TGCGCCAGCAGCCAAGACCGTCGAAACACCATATATTTT
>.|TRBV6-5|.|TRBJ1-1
CASSFTQNTEAFF
TGTGCCAGCAGTTTTACACAAAACACTGAAGCTTTCTTT
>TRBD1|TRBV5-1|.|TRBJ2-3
CASSFLGPDRVGSDTQYF
TGCGCCAGCAGTTTCTTGGGGCCCGACAGGGTTGGTTCAGATACGCAGTATTTT
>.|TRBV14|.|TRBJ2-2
CASSQEMIGDFTGELFF
TGTGCCAGCAGCCAAGAAATGATAGGAGATTTCACCGGGGAGCTGTTTTTT
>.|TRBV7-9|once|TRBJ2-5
CASSSTGISIGTQYF
TGTGCCAGCAGCTCTACAGGGATTTCTATTGGGACCCAGTACTTC
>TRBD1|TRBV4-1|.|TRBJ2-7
CASSHGTGGSYEQYF
TGCGCCAGCAGCCACGGGACAGGGGGCTCCTACGAGCAGTACTTC
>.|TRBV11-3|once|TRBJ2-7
CASSQMQGGYEQYF
TGTGCCAGCAGCCAGATGCAGGGTGGCTACGAGCAGTACTTC
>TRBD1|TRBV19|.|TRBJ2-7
CASSKGQGADNEQYF
TGTGCCAGTAGTAAAGGACAGGGGGCGGACAACGAGCAGTACTTC
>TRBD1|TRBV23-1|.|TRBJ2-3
CASSQSWDRGLWTDTQYF
TGCGCCAGCAGTCAATCGTGGGACAGGGGTTTGTGGACAGATACGCAGTATTTT
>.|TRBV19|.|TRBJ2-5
CASSIVAGEETQYF
TGTGCCAGTAGTATCGTGGCAGGCGAAGAGACCCAGTACTTC
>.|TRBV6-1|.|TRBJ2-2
CASSARTHRNTGELFF
TGTGCCAGCAGTGCCAGGACACACCGTAACACCGGGGAGCTGTTTTTT
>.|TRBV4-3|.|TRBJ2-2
CASSPFTGRELFF
TGCGCCAGCAGCCCTTTTACAGGGAGGGAGCTGTTTTTT
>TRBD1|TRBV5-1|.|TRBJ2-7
CASSFPGTGDYEQYF
TGCGCCAGCAGCTTCCCCGGGACAGGGGACTACGAGCAGTACTTC